This TCR beta chain derives from a study of CD8 T cells in ankylosing spondylitis. The germline V gene has CDR1 SGHTA and CDR2 FQGNSA. The CDR3 runs to 12 residues. Trimming pared 5 bases from V and 10 bases from J, leaving 13 bases between. Whole-study results and caveats: Enrichment of disease-linked clones was reportedly significant in matched ankylosing spondylitis synovial fluid. Earlier reports found some motif variants in synovial fluid and blood in reactive arthritis. Clones that were linked to disease were CD8+ and were relatively rare in peripheral blood.

This clonotype was observed many times. Its specificity is unknown. Researchers built TCR beta libraries using quantitative 5'-RACE with molecular barcodes. TCRdb analysed the 5' RACE reads with MiXCR anew, one entry per CDR3 protein. This table has some 250,000 distinct CDR3 sequences, approximately 9% appearing once. The specimen was blood, either unsorted or a sorted T cell fraction (not recorded which). The genes are TRBV7-2 and TRBJ2-3; D is perhaps TRBD2 (5 bases). This TCR was sampled from a male donor with ankylosing spondylitis or in good health (not recorded which). CDR3: CASSTPPGAQYF. The CDR3 region has the DNA TGTGCCAGCAGCACCCCACCCGGGGCGCAGTATTTT. Full variable domain (rest looked up from reference TRBV7-2 and TRBJ2-3): GAGVSQSPSNKVTEKGKDVELRCDPISGHTALYWYRQSLGQGLEFLIYFQGNSAPDKSGLPSDRFSAERTGGSVSTLTIQRTQQEDSAVYLCASSTPPGAQYFGPGTRLTVL.